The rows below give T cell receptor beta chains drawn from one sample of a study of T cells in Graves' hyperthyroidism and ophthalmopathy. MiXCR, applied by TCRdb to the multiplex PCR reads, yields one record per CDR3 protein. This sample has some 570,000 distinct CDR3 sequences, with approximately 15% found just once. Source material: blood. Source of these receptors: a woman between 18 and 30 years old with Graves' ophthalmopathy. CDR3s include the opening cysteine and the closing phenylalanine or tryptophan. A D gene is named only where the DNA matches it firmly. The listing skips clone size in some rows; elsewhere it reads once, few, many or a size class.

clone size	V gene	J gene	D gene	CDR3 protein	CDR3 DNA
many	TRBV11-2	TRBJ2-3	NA	CASSLDPTGLADTQYF	TGTGCCAGCAGCTTAGATCCTACAGGGTTGGCAGATACGCAGTATTTT
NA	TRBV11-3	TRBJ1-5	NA	CASSPGEGLGQPQHF	TGTGCCAGCAGCCCCGGGGAGGGCCTAGGTCAGCCCCAGCATTTT
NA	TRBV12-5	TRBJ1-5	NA	CASGLGSGNAGNQPQHF	TGTGCTAGTGGTTTGGGGTCTGGGAATGCGGGCAATCAGCCCCAGCATTTT
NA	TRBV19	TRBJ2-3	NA	CASSTLFRDTQYF	TGTGCCAGTAGTACCCTCTTCCGCGATACGCAGTATTTT
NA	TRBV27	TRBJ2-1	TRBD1	CASSLLGTGGFNEQFF	TGTGCCAGCAGTTTATTGGGGACAGGGGGCTTCAATGAGCAGTTCTTC
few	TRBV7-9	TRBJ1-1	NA	CASSLVREVGTEAFF	TGTGCCAGCAGCTTAGTCAGGGAGGTGGGTACTGAAGCTTTCTTT
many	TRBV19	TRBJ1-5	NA	CASSSQRSSNQPQHF	TGTGCCAGTAGTAGCCAGCGTAGTAGCAATCAGCCCCAGCATTTT
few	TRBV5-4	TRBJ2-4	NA	CASSLAVDRAKNIQYF	TGTGCCAGCAGCTTGGCCGTAGATAGAGCCAAAAACATTCAGTACTTC
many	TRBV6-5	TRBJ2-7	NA	CASSYGQGFYEQYF	TGTGCCAGCAGTTACGGACAAGGATTTTACGAGCAGTACTTC
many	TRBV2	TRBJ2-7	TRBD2	CASSLAPGLAGQSYEQYF	TGTGCCAGCAGTCTTGCCCCGGGACTAGCGGGTCAATCCTACGAGCAGTACTTC
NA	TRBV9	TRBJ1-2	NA	CASSSHREGYTF	TGTGCCAGCAGCTCCCACAGAGAAGGCTACACCTTC
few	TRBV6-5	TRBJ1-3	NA	CASSYSEWGGNTIYF	TGTGCCAGCAGTTACTCGGAGTGGGGCGGAAACACCATATATTTT
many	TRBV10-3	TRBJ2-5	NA	CAISESRTGSETQYF	TGTGCCATCAGTGAGTCCCGCACAGGGTCGGAGACCCAGTACTTC
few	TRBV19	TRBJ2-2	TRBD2	CASSIVLADTGELFF	TGTGCCAGTAGTATAGTACTAGCGGACACCGGGGAGCTGTTTTTT
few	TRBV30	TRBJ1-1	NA	CAWSVRGDWAFF	TGTGCCTGGAGTGTACGAGGGGATTGGGCTTTCTTT
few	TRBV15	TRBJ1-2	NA	CATSRDLGHSGDGYTF	TGTGCCACCAGCAGAGATCTAGGACACTCGGGGGATGGCTACACCTTC
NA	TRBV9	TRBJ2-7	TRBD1	CASSAGQGFGNEQYF	TGTGCCAGCAGCGCAGGACAGGGTTTCGGTAACGAGCAGTACTTC
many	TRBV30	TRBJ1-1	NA	CAWSRPGGNTEAFF	TGTGCCTGGAGTAGACCAGGAGGTAATACTGAAGCTTTCTTT
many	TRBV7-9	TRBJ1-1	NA	CASSPGRGTEAFF	TGTGCCAGCAGCCCAGGGAGGGGTACTGAAGCTTTCTTT
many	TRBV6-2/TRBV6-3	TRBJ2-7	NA	CASGESTIYEQYF	TGTGCCAGCGGGGAGTCTACTATCTACGAGCAGTACTTC
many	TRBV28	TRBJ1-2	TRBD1	CASTSGQGTYGYTF	TGTGCCAGCACCTCGGGACAGGGAACTTATGGCTACACCTTC
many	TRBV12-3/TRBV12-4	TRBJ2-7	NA	CASSRDGRRTYEQYF	TGTGCCAGCAGCCGGGACGGGAGACGTACCTACGAGCAGTACTTC
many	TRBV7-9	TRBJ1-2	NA	CASSYGAGFNYGYTF	TGTGCCAGCAGCTACGGAGCGGGTTTTAACTATGGCTACACCTTC
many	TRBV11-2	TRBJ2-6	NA	CASSLDFRSGANVLTF	TGTGCCAGCAGCTTAGATTTCCGTTCCGGGGCCAACGTCCTGACTTTC
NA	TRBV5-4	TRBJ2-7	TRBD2	CASSGGLAGTVSYEQYF	TGTGCCAGCAGCGGGGGACTAGCGGGAACTGTCTCCTACGAGCAGTACTTC
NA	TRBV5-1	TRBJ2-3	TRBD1	CASSLGGTGATDTQYF	TGCGCCAGCAGCTTGGGAGGGACAGGGGCGACAGATACGCAGTATTTT
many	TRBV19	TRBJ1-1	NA	CASRAPQSMNTEAFF	TGTGCCAGTAGAGCTCCTCAATCCATGAACACTGAAGCTTTCTTT
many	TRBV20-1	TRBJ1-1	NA	CSALGVANTEAFF	TGCAGTGCTTTAGGGGTGGCGAACACTGAAGCTTTCTTT
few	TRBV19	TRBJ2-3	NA	CASKWADTQYF	TGTGCCAGTAAGTGGGCAGATACGCAGTATTTT
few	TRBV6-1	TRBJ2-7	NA	CASSRTTSPYEQYF	TGTGCCAGCAGTCGGACGACTAGTCCCTACGAGCAGTACTTC
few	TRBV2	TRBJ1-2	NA	CAGGRGAPNYGYTF	TGTGCCGGCGGGCGGGGGGCGCCCAACTATGGCTACACCTTC
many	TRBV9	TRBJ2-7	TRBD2	CASSVDASGSAYEQYF	TGTGCCAGCAGCGTAGATGCCAGCGGGAGTGCTTACGAGCAGTACTTC
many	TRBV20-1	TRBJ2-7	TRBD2	CSASSSGTGSGYEQYF	TGCAGTGCTAGCTCGAGCGGGACGGGGTCCGGGTACGAGCAGTACTTC
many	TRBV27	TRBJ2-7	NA	CASSFKQTYEQYF	TGTGCCAGCAGTTTCAAACAGACCTACGAGCAGTACTTC
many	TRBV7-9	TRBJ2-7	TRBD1	CASSFGTGVYEQYF	TGTGCCAGCAGCTTCGGGACAGGGGTCTACGAGCAGTACTTC
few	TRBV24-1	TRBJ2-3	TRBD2	CATSDTVTGTSGTDTQYF	TGTGCCACCAGTGATACAGTGACCGGGACTAGCGGGACAGATACGCAGTATTTT
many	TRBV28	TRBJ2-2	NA	CASRGSGGATAHTGELFF	TGTGCCAGTCGGGGGTCAGGGGGAGCGACCGCGCACACCGGGGAGCTGTTTTTT
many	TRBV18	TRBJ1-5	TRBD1	CASSPGQGAYQPQHF	TGTGCCAGCTCACCTGGACAGGGGGCTTATCAGCCCCAGCATTTT
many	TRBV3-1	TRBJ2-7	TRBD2	CASSQVSSRTSGYEQYF	TGTGCCAGCAGCCAAGTATCGTCCAGGACTAGCGGCTACGAGCAGTACTTC
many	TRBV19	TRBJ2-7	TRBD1	CASSIGQGLSYEQYF	TGTGCCAGTAGTATAGGACAGGGCCTCTCCTACGAGCAGTACTTC
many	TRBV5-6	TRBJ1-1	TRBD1	CASSFPDRATEAFF	TGTGCCAGCAGCTTTCCGGACAGGGCCACTGAAGCTTTCTTT
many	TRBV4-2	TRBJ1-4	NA	CASSQESTNEKLFF	TGTGCCAGCAGCCAAGAGAGTACTAATGAAAAACTGTTTTTT
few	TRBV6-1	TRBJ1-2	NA	CASSDGGTAQSYGCTF	TGTGCCAGCAGTGATGGTGGGACGGCTCAAAGCTATGGCTGCACCTTC
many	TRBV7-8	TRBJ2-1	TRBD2	CASSLELAGDNEQFF	TGTGCCAGCAGCTTAGAACTAGCGGGAGACAATGAGCAGTTCTTC
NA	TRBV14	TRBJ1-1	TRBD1	CASSTRTGERRNTEAFF	TGTGCCAGCAGTACCCGAACAGGGGAAAGGCGGAACACTGAAGCTTTCTTT
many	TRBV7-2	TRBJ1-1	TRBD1	CASSLGGTGRLTEAFF	TGTGCCAGCAGCTTAGGTGGGACAGGGAGACTCACTGAAGCTTTCTTT
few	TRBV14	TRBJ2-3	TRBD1	CASSQGSGWTGLGDTQYF	TGTGCCAGCAGCCAAGGATCCGGTTGGACAGGGTTGGGAGATACGCAGTATTTT
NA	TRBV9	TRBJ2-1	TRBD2	CASSVGGGKIYNEQFF	TGTGCCAGCAGCGTAGGGGGAGGGAAAATATACAATGAGCAGTTCTTC
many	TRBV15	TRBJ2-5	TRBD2	CATSRATSGRAETQYF	TGTGCCACCAGCAGAGCGACTAGCGGGAGGGCAGAGACCCAGTACTTC
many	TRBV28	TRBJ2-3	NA	CASSLAGGGTGFVDTQYF	TGTGCCAGCAGTTTGGCGGGGGGAGGGACAGGCTTTGTAGATACGCAGTATTTT
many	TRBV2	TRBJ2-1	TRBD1	CASSPGQGFSEQFF	TGTGCCAGCAGTCCGGGACAGGGTTTCAGTGAGCAGTTCTTC
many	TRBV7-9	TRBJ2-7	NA	CASSPGAGQSYEQYF	TGTGCCAGCAGCCCCGGGGCGGGACAGTCCTACGAGCAGTACTTC
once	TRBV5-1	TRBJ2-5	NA	CASSLGGQGGPETQYF	TGCGCCAGCAGCTTGGGAGGTCAGGGGGGCCCAGAGACCCAGTACTTC
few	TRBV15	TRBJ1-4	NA	CATSRDSFGGIPVEIKEKLFF	TGTGCCACCAGCAGAGATAGTTTTGGTGGAATACCCGTTGAAATAAAGGAAAAACTGTTTTTT
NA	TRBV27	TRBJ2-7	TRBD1	CASRTGGDEQYF	TGTGCCAGCCGGACAGGGGGCGACGAGCAGTACTTC
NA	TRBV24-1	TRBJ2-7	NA	CATSDWGQGARRYF	NA
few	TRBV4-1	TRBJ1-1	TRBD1	CASSQVDRENTEAFF	TGCGCCAGCAGCCAGGTTGACAGGGAGAACACTGAAGCTTTCTTT
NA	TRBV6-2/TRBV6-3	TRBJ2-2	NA	CASSTTVNRELFF	TGTGCCAGCAGTACTACGGTGAACAGGGAGCTGTTTTTT
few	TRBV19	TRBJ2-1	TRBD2	CASSWREGNEQFF	TGTGCCAGTAGTTGGAGGGAGGGCAATGAGCAGTTCTTC